In its sample, the clone carrying this TCR beta chain was seen many times. Its antigen is unknown. The CDR3 covers 15 residues. Germline lookup yields CDR1 SGHTA and CDR2 FQGTGA. V shed 2 bases and J 4 bases; nucleotides not matched to a gene: 5. This sample stems from a study of spatial heterogeneity in lung cancer. Study-level results: Ubiquitous nonsynonymous mutations were tracked by counts of ubiquitous expanded TCRs, and regional ones by counts of regional expanded TCRs. Intratumoral expanded alpha and beta TCR counts were found to track tumor mutation counts.

TCRdb recomputed calls from the 5' RACE reads with MiXCR, one row per CDR3 protein. The sample records approximately 5,000 distinct CDR3 sequences, over 25% being singletons. Time point denoted: sample taken at primary tumor resection. This TCR was sampled from a female donor with early-stage non-small cell lung cancer. The input for sequencing was lung tumor tissue, taken at surgery. The gene calls are TRBV7-3 and TRBJ2-1, with 7 nucleotides matching TRBD1. CDR3 sequence: CASSLDPGQYNEQFF. For the CDR3, the DNA is TGTGCCAGCAGCTTAGACCCGGGACAGTACAATGAGCAGTTCTTC.